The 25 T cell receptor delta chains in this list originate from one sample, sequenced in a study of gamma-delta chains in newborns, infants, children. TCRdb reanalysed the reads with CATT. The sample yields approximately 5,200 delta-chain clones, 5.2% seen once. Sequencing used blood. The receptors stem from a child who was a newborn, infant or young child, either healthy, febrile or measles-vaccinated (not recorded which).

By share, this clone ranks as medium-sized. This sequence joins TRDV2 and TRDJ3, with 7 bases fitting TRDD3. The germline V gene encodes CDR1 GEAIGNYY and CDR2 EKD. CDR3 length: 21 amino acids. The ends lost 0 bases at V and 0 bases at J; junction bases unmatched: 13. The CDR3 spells CACDTVGGLGTPSWDTRQMFF. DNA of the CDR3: TGTGCCTGTGACACCGTGGGAGGACTGGGGACCCCCTCCTGGGACACCCGACAGATGTTTTTC.

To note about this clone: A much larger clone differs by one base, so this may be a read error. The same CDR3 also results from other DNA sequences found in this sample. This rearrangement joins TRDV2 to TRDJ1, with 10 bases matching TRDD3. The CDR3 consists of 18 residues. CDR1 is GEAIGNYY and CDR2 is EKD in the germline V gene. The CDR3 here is CACDTVFLGDRTLNKLIF. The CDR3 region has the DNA TGTGCCTGCGACACCGTCTTTCTGGGGGATAGGACTCTAAATAAACTCATCTTT.

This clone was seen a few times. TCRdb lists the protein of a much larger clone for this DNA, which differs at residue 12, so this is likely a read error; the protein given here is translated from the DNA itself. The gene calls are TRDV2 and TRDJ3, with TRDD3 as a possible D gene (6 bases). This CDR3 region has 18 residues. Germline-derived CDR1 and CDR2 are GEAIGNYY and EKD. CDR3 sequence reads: CACDTVDQSSWGTRQMFF. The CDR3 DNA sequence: TGTGCCTGTGACACCGTTGACCAGAGCTCCTGGGGCACCCGACAGATGTTTTTC.

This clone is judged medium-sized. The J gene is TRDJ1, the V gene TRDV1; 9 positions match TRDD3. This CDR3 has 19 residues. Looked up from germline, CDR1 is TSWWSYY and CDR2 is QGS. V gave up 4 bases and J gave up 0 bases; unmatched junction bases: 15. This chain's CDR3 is CALGGLGAGGSQYTDKLIF. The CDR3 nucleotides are TGTGCTCTTGGGGGGCTTGGCGCTGGGGGATCTCAGTACACCGATAAACTCATCTTT.

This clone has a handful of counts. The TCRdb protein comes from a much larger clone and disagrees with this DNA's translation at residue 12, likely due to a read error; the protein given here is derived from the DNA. CDR3 loop: CACDTGYATQSSSGKLIF. The CDR3 DNA reads TGTGCCTGTGACACCGGATACGCGACACAGTCCTCCTCTGGTAAACTCATCTTT. The chain links TRDV2 to TRDJ1; 7 nucleotides match TRDD3. The CDR3 spans 18 residues. Germline-derived CDR1 and CDR2 are GEAIGNYY and EKD. V lost 0 bases, J lost 7 bases, and 19 bases stayed unmatched.

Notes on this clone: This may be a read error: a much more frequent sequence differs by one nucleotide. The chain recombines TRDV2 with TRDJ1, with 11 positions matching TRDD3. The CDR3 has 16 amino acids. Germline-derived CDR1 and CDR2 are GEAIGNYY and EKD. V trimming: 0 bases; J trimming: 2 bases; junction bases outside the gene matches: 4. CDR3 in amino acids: CACDTVGDTLTDKLIF. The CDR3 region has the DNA TGTGCCTGTGACACCGTGGGGGATACGCTGACCGATAAACTCATCTTT.

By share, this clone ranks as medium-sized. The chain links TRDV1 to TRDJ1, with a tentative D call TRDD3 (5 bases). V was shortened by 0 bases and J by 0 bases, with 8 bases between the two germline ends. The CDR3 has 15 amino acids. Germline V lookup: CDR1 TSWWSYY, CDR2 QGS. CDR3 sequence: CALGELGGYTDKLIF. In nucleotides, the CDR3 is TGTGCTCTTGGGGAACTAGGGGGGTACACCGATAAACTCATCTTT.

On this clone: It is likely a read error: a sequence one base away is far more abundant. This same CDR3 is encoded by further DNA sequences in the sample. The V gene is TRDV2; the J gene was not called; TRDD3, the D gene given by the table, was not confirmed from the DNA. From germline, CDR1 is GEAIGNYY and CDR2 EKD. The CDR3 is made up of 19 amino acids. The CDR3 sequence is CACDTVGGYAGGKSDKLIF. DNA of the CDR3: TGTGCCTGTGACACCGTCGGGGGATACGCGGGTGGGAAGAGCGATAAACTTATCTTT.

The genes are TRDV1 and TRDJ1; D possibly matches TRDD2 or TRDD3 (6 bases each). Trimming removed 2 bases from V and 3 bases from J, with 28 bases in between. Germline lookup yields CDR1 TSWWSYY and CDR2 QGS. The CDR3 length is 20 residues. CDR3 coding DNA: TGTGCTCTTGGGGAAGCTCGCCTTCCGCCCATCGTGGGGGGCCCCGATAAACTCATCTTT. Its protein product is CALGEARLPPIVGGPDKLIF.

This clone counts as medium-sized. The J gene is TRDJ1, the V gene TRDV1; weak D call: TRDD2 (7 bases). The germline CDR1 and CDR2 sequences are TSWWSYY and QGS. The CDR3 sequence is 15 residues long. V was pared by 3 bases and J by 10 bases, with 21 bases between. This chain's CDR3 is CALGDSYNRGRSLIF. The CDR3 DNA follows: TGTGCTCTTGGGGATTCCTACAACCGGGGGAGATCACTCATCTTT.

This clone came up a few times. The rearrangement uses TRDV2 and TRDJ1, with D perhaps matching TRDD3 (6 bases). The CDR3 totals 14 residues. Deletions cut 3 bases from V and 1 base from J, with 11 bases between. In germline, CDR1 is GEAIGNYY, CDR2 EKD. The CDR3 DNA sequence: TGTGCCTGTGACCCATGGGGGCGCACCGATAAACTCATCTTT. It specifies CACDPWGRTDKLIF.

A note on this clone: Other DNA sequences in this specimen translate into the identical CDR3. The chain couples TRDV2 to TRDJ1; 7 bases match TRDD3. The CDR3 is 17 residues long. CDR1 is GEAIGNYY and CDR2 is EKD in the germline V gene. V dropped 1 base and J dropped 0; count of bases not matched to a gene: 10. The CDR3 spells CACDTGGGFQYTDKLIF. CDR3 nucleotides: TGTGCCTGTGACACTGGGGGGGGATTCCAGTACACCGATAAACTCATCTTT.

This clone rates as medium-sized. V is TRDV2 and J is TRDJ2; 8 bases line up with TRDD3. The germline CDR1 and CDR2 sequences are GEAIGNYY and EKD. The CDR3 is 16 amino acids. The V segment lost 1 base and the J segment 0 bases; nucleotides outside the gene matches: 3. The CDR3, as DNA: TGTGCCTGTGACACGAGCTGGGGGACTTTGACAGCACAACTCTTCTTT. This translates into CACDTSWGTLTAQLFF.

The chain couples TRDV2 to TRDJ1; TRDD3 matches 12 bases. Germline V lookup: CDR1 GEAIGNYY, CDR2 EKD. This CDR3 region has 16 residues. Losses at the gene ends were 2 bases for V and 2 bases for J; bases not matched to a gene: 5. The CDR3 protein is CACDILGDTSTDKLIF. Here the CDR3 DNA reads TGTGCCTGTGACATACTGGGGGATACCTCGACCGATAAACTCATCTTT.

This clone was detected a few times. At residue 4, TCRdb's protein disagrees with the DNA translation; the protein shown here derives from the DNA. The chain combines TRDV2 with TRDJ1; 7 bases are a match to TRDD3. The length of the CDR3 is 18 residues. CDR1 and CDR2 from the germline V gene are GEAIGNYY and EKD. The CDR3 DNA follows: TGTGCCTGTGGCACCCTTGGGGGAATTGCCCTGGACACCGATAAACTCATCTTT. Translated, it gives CACGTLGGIALDTDKLIF.

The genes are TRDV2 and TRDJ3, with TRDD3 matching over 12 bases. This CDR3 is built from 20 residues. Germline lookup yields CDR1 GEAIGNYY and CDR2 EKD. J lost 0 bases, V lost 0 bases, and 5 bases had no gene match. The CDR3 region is CACDTVLGDTLSWDTRQMFF. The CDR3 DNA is TGTGCCTGTGACACCGTACTGGGGGATACACTCTCCTGGGACACCCGACAGATGTTTTTC.

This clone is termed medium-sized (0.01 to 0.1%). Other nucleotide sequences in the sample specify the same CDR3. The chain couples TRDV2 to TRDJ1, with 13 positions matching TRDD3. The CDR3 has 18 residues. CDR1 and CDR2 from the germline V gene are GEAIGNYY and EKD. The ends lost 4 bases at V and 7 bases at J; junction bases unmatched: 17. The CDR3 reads CACDPVLGDTRFGRKLIF. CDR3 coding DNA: TGTGCCTGTGATCCCGTACTGGGGGATACGCGTTTCGGCCGTAAACTCATCTTT.

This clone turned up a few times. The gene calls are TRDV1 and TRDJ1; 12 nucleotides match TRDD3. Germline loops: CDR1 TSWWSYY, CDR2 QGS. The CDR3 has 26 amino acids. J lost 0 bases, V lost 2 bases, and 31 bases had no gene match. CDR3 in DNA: TGTGCTCTTGGGGAATGGACCTTCCTACGACATATTAGTACTGGGGGATACTATGGGTACACCGATAAACTCATCTTT. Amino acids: CALGEWTFLRHISTGGYYGYTDKLIF.

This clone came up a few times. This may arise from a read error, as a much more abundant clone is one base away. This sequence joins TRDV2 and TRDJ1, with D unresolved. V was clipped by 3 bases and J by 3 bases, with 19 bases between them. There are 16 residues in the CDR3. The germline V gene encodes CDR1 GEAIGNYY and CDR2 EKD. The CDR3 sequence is CACDQVSRTDADKLIF. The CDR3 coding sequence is TGTGCCTGTGACCAAGTTAGCCGGACGGACGCCGATAAACTCATCTTT.

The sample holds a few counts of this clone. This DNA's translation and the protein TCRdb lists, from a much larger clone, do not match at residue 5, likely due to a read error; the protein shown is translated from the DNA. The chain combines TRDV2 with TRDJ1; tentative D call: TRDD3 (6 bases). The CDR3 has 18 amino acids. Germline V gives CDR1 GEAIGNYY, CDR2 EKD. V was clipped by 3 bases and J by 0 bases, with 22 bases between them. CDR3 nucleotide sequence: TGTGCCTGTGACGGTCTACGACGTACTGGGTTTGACACCGATAAACTCATCTTT. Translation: CACDGLRRTGFDTDKLIF.

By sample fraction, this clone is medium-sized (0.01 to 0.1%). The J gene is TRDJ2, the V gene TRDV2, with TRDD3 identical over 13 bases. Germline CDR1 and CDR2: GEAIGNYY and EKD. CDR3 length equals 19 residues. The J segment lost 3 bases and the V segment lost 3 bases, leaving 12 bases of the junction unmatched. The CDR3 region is CACDPVLGDTPRLTAQLFF. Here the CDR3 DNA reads TGTGCCTGTGACCCGGTACTGGGGGATACGCCTCGACTGACAGCACAACTCTTCTTT.

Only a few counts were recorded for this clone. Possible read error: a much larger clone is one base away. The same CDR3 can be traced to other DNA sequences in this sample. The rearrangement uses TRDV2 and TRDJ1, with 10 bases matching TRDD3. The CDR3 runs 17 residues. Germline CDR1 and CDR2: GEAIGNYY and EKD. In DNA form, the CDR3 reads TGTGCCTGTGACACTCGTACTGGGGGATCTAACACTGATAAACTCATCTTT. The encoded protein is CACDTRTGGSNTDKLIF.

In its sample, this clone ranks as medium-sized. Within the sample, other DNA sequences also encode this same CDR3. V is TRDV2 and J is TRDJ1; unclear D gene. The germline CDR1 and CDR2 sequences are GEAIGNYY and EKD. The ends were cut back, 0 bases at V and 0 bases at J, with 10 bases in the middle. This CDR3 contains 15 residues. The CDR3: CACDTVGRYTDKLIF. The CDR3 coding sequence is TGTGCCTGTGACACCGTAGGGCGCTACACCGATAAACTCATCTTT.

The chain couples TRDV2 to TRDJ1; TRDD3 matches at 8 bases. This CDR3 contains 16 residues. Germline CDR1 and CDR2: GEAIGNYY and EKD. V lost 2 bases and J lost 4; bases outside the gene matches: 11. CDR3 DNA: TGTGCCTGTGACATACTGGGGGGAACCACCATCGATAAACTCATCTTT. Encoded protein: CACDILGGTTIDKLIF.

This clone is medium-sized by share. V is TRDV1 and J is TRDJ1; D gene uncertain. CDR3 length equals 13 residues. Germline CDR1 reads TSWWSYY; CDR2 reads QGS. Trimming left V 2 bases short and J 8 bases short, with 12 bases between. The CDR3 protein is CALGETPRKKLIF. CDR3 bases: TGTGCTCTTGGGGAAACTCCACGGAAGAAACTCATCTTT.